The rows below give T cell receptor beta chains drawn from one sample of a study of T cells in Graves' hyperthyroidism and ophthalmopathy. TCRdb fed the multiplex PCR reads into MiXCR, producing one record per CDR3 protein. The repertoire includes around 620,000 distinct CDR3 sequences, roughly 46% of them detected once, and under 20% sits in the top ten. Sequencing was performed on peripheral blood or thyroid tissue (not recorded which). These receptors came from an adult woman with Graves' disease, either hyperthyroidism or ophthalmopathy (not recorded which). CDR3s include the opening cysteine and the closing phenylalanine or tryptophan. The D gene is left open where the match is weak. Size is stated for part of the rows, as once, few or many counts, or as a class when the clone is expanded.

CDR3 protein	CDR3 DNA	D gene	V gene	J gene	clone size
CASSLDRRITGELFF	TGTGCCAGCAGCTTAGATCGTCGCATTACCGGGGAGCTGTTTTTT	NA	TRBV11-2	TRBJ2-2	many
CASTSYRDRGGYTF	TGTGCCAGCACTTCATACCGGGACAGGGGTGGCTACACCTTC	TRBD1	TRBV5-4	TRBJ1-2	many
CASSLQGFQETQYF	TGTGCCAGCAGCCTTCAGGGATTCCAGGAGACCCAGTACTTC	NA	TRBV7-9	TRBJ2-5	NA
CASSGFLNTEAFF	TGTGCCAGCTCCGGGTTTCTGAACACTGAAGCTTTCTTT	NA	TRBV2	TRBJ1-1	many
CASSQATGTGTGYTF	TGTGCCAGCAGCCAAGCTACCGGGACAGGGACTGGCTACACCTTC	TRBD1	TRBV7-9	TRBJ1-2	NA
CASLIPPGAGALNTEAFF	TGTGCCAGCTTGATTCCCCCGGGGGCAGGGGCGCTGAACACTGAAGCTTTCTTT	NA	TRBV2	TRBJ1-1	NA
CASSSHRGGETQYF	TGTGCCAGCAGCTCACACAGGGGCGGGGAGACCCAGTACTTC	TRBD1	TRBV7-2	TRBJ2-5	NA
CASSEVQGGEKLFF	TGTGCCAGCAGTGAGGTTCAGGGAGGAGAAAAACTGTTTTTT	NA	TRBV2	TRBJ1-4	NA
CASSYSRNSNQPQHF	TGTGCCAGCAGTTACTCGCGTAATAGCAATCAGCCCCAGCATTTT	NA	TRBV6-5	TRBJ1-5	many
CASSRAALGSNQPQHF	TGTGCCAGCAGTAGGGCGGCACTCGGGAGCAATCAGCCCCAGCATTTT	NA	TRBV27	TRBJ1-5	many
CASSPTGWDQPQHF	TGCGCCAGCAGCCCTACAGGCTGGGATCAGCCCCAGCATTTT	NA	TRBV4-1	TRBJ1-5	once
CAISELQGLNTGELFF	TGTGCCATCAGTGAATTACAGGGGTTAAACACCGGGGAGCTGTTTTTT	TRBD1	TRBV10-3	TRBJ2-2	NA
CASRDTGGGYYEQYF	TGTGCCAGTAGAGATACAGGGGGCGGTTACTACGAGCAGTACTTC	TRBD1	TRBV19	TRBJ2-7	NA
CASSPREGGTEAFF	TGTGCCAGCAGCCCTCGAGAAGGGGGCACTGAAGCTTTCTTT	NA	TRBV7-2	TRBJ1-1	few
CASSLIDSPRTEAFF	TGTGCCAGCAGCTTAATTGACAGCCCCCGCACTGAAGCTTTCTTT	NA	TRBV11-2	TRBJ1-1	NA
CRVEEAGGAGKLFF	TGCAGAGTAGAAGAAGCAGGGGGCGCGGGGAAACTGTTTTTT	TRBD1	TRBV29-1	TRBJ1-4	NA
CATSDAKTGPGDEQFF	TGTGCCACCAGTGATGCTAAGACAGGGCCAGGGGATGAGCAGTTCTTC	TRBD1	TRBV24-1	TRBJ2-1	NA
CASSQEGAQPNYGYTF	TGTGCCAGCAGCCAAGAGGGCGCCCAACCTAACTATGGCTACACCTTC	NA	TRBV14	TRBJ1-2	NA
CASSRPGGFEAFF	TGTGCCAGCAGCCGCCCTGGGGGCTTTGAAGCTTTCTTT	NA	TRBV12-3/TRBV12-4	TRBJ1-1	many
CASSARGTGRIGGELFF	TGTGCCAGCAGTGCTAGGGGGACCGGTAGAATTGGCGGGGAGCTGTTTTTT	NA	TRBV2	TRBJ2-2	NA
CASSFPGQLYEQYF	TGTGCCAGCAGTTTCCCGGGACAGCTCTACGAGCAGTACTTC	TRBD1	TRBV7-9	TRBJ2-7	few
CASSLGGGFDEQYF	TGTGCCAGCAGCTTGGGGGGAGGGTTCGACGAGCAGTACTTC	TRBD2	TRBV5-5	TRBJ2-7	many
CSASDGLRKGYTF	TGCAGTGCTAGCGACGGATTGAGAAAGGGCTACACCTTC	NA	TRBV20-1	TRBJ1-2	many
CASSPQGGDQPQHF	TGCGCCAGCAGCCCCCAAGGGGGAGATCAGCCCCAGCATTTT	NA	TRBV5-1	TRBJ1-5	few
CSARVWGDLETQYF	TGCAGTGCTAGAGTTTGGGGAGATCTTGAGACCCAGTACTTC	NA	TRBV20-1	TRBJ2-5	NA
CASSEAGSQEPLHF	TGTGCCAGCAGTGAAGCGGGGTCTCAGGAGCCCCTCCACTTT	NA	TRBV2	TRBJ1-6	NA
CASSLNGVYGYTF	TGTGCCAGCAGCTTAAACGGGGTCTATGGCTACACCTTC	NA	TRBV7-9	TRBJ1-2	many
CASSLDSLNEQYF	TGTGCCAGCAGCTTAGACAGTCTCAACGAGCAGTACTTC	NA	TRBV5-4	TRBJ2-7	many
CSACRQLTEAFF	TGCAGTGCTTGTCGACAGCTCACTGAAGCTTTCTTT	NA	TRBV20-1	TRBJ1-1	NA
CSVSFVAGDEQYF	TGCAGCGTTTCGTTCGTGGCGGGAGACGAGCAGTACTTC	TRBD2	TRBV29-1	TRBJ2-7	few
CASSRGAGEYEQYF	TGTGCCAGCAGCCGGGGGGCGGGGGAATACGAGCAGTACTTC	NA	TRBV6-5	TRBJ2-7	many
CASSLESGVRSPLHF	TGTGCCAGCAGCTTAGAATCGGGGGTAAGGTCACCCCTCCACTTT	NA	TRBV7-2	TRBJ1-6	NA
CASSLEASGSRETQYF	TGTGCCAGCAGCTTAGAGGCCAGTGGGAGCAGGGAGACCCAGTACTTC	NA	TRBV7-6	TRBJ2-5	once
CATSGYTF	TGTGCCACCTCTGGCTACACCTTC	NA	TRBV10-3	TRBJ1-2	NA
CSARRAGRDGYTF	TGCAGTGCTAGGCGTGCCGGCAGGGATGGCTACACCTTC	NA	TRBV20-1	TRBJ1-2	once
CAGTNSFDSPLHF	TGTGCCGGCACGAACAGTTTCGATTCACCCCTCCACTTT	NA	TRBV2	TRBJ1-6	NA
CASSLVRLAGAETQYF	TGTGCCAGCAGCTTAGTTCGTCTAGCGGGAGCAGAGACCCAGTACTTC	TRBD2	TRBV11-2	TRBJ2-5	many
CASRDSRSHEQYF	TGCGCCAGCCGGGACAGTCGATCCCACGAGCAGTACTTC	TRBD1	TRBV10-1	TRBJ2-7	once
CSARAIAGDSYEQYF	TGCAGTGCTAGAGCCATAGCGGGGGACTCCTACGAGCAGTACTTC	TRBD2	TRBV20-1	TRBJ2-7	many
CASSPTVETQYF	TGTGCCAGCAGCCCTACGGTGGAGACCCAGTACTTC	NA	TRBV11-2	TRBJ2-5	NA
CASTVTRTPGEQYF	TGTGCCAGCACCGTCACGAGAACCCCAGGGGAGCAGTACTTC	NA	TRBV12-3/TRBV12-4	TRBJ2-7	NA
CAISEEGSLEETQYF	TGTGCCATCAGTGAGGAGGGGAGTTTAGAAGAGACCCAGTACTTC	NA	TRBV10-3	TRBJ2-5	NA
CSAQPGGGFDEKLFF	TGCAGTGCTCAGCCGGGAGGGGGATTCGATGAAAAACTGTTTTTT	NA	TRBV20-1	TRBJ1-4	NA
CASSVVMDRDVNQPQHF	TGTGCCAGCAGCGTAGTGATGGACAGGGACGTTAATCAGCCCCAGCATTTT	TRBD1	TRBV9	TRBJ1-5	many
CASSEGALFF	TGTGCCAGCAGTGAAGGGGCCCTGTTTTTT	NA	TRBV6-1	TRBJ2-2	many
CASSRGQGATEAFF	TGTGCCAGCAGCCGAGGCCAGGGGGCCACTGAAGCTTTCTTT	TRBD1	TRBV7-3	TRBJ1-1	NA
CSAQTEAGYTF	TGCAGTGCTCAGACGGAGGCTGGCTACACCTTC	NA	TRBV20-1	TRBJ1-2	many